This T cell receptor (beta chain) was captured by sequencing in a study of cytomegalovirus exposure and HLA in healthy donors. Overall study results and limits: Immune exposure was documented only through CMV serostatus. A later analysis linked a missense variant in DCLRE1C to the trimming of TCR beta V and J genes.

The PCR employed 60 Vbeta primers together with 13 Jbeta primers. Repertoires were generated with immunoSEQ multiplex PCR, while TCRdb's copy carries only in-frame clones and drops some. The data contain 150,000 to 200,000 clones, roughly 82% of them singletons. This clone came up a few times. The antigen is not known. The germline gives CDR1 LNHNV, CDR2 YYDKDF (reference sequence). V dropped 3 bases and J dropped 4 bases, with 19 bases sitting between them. The CDR3 totals 17 residues. As for the donors, each was a healthy bone marrow donor. Specimen: PBMCs. The V call is TRBV15, the J call TRBJ1-3, with a possible D match to TRBD1 (5 bases). The receptor comes from a woman in her 30s in good health and CMV-seronegative. In DNA form, the CDR3 reads TGTGCCACCAGCAGGAGAGGTTTGGCAGGGTACGGAAACACCATATATTTT. Translating gives CATSRRGLAGYGNTIYF.